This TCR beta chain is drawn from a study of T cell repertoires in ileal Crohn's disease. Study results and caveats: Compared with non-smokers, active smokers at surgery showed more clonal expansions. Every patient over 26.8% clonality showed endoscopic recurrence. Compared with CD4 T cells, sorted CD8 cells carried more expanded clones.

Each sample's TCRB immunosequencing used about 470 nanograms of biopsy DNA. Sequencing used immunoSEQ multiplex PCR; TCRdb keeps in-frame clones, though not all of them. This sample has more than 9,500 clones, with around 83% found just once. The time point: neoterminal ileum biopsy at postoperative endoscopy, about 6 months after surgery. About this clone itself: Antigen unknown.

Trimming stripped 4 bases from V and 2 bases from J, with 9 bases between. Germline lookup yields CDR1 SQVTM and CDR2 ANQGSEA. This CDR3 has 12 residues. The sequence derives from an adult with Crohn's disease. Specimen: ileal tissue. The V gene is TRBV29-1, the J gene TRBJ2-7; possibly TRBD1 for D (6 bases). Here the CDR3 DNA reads TGCAGCGTTGGACAGGTGACCTACGAGCAGTACTTC. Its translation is CSVGQVTYEQYF.